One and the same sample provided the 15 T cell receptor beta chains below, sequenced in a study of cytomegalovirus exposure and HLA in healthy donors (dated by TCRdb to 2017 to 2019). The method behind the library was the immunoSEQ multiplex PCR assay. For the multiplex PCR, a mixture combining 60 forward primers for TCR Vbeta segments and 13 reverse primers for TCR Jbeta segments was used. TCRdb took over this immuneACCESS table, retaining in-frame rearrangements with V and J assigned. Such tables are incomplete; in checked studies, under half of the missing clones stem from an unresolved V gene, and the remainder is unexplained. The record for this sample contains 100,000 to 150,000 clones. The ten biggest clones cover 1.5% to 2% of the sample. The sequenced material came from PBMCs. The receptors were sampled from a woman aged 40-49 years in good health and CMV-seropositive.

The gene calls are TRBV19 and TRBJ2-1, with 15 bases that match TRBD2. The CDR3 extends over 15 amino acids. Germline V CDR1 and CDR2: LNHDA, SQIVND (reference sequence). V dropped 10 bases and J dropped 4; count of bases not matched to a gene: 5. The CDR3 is CATHGTSGGYNEQFF. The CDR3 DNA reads TGTGCCACCCATGGGACTAGCGGGGGGTACAATGAGCAGTTCTTC.

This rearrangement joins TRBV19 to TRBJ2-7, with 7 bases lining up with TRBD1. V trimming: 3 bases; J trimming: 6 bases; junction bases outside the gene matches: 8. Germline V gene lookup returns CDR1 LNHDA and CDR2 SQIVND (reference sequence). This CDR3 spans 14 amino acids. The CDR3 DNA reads TGTGCCAGTAGTATTCGGGACAGACGTTCCGAGCAGTACTTC. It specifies CASSIRDRRSEQYF.

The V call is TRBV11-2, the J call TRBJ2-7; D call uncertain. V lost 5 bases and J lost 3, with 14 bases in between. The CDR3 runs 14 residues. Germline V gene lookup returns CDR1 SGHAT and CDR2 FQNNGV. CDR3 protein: CASSLRPVLYEQYF. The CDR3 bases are TGTGCCAGCAGCCTACGCCCCGTCCTCTACGAGCAGTACTTC.

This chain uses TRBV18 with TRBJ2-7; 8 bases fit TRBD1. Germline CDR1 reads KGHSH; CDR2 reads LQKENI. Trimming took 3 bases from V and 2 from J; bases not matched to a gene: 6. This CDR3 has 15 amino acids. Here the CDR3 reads CASSPGQGSPYEQYF. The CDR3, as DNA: TGTGCCAGCTCACCTGGACAGGGTTCCCCCTACGAGCAGTACTTC.

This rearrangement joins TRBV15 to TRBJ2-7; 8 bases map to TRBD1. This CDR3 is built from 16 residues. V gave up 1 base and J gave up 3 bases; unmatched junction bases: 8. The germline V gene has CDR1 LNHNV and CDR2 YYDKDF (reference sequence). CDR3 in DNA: TGTGCCACCAGCAGAGTTCCCACAGGGGGATTCTACGAGCAGTACTTC. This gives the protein CATSRVPTGGFYEQYF.

The CDR3 is CAITNRQSTDTQYF. CDR3 bases: TGTGCCATCACAAACAGGCAGAGCACAGATACGCAGTATTTT. The genes are TRBV10-3 and TRBJ2-3; possible D gene TRBD1, 5 bases. Germline loops: CDR1 ENHRY, CDR2 SYGVKD. V was cut by 7 bases and J by 0 bases, with 11 bases left in between. This CDR3 is 14 amino acids long.

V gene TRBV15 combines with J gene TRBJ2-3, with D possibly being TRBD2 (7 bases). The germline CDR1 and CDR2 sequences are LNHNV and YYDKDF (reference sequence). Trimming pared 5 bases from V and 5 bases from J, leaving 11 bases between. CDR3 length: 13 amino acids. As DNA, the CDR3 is TGTGCCACCAGCCTGGGGGGGCAAGATACGCAGTATTTT. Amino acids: CATSLGGQDTQYF.

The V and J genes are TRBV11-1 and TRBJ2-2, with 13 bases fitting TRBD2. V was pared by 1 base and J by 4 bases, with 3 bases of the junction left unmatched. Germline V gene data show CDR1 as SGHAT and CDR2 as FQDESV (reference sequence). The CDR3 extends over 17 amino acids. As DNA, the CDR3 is TGTGCCAGCAGCTTAGTAGGGACTAGCGGGATCACCGGGGAGCTGTTTTTT. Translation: CASSLVGTSGITGELFF.

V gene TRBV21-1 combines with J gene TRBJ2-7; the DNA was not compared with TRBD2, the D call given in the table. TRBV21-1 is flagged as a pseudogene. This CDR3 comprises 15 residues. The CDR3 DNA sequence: TGTGCCAGCAGCAAAGGACCGGGAGGAGGGGACGAGCAGTACTTC. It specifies CASSKGPGGGDEQYF.

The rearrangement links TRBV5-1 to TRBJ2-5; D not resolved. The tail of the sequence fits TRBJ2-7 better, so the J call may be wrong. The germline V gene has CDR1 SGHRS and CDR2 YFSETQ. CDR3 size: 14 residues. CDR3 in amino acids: CASSLLAPGYEQYF. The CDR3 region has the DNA TGCGCCAGCAGCCTCTTAGCTCCCGGCTACGAGCAGTACTTC.

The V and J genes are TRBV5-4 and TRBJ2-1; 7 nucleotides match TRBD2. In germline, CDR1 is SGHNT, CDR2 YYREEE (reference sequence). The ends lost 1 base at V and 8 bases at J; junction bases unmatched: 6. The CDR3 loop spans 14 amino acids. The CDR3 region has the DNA TGTGCCAGCAGCTTGTCGCGGGAGTGGGATGAGCAGTTCTTC. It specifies CASSLSREWDEQFF.

DNA of the CDR3: TGTGCCAGCAGTAACGGACTAGCGGGACATAATGAGCAGTTCTTC. This translates into CASSNGLAGHNEQFF. The genes are TRBV6-5 and TRBJ2-1; 12 nucleotides line up with TRBD2. V shed 5 bases, J shed 7 bases, and the junction held 6 bases outside the gene matches. The CDR3 spans 15 residues. Germline V gene sequence: CDR1 MNHEY, CDR2 SVGAGI.

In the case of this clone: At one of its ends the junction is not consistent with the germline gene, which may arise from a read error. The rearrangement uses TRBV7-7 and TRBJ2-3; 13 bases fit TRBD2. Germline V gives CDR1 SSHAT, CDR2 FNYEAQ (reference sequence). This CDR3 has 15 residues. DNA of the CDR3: TGTGCTAGCAGCTCCGGGACTAGCGGGGCAGATACGCAGTATTTT. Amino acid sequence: CASSSGTSGADTQYF.

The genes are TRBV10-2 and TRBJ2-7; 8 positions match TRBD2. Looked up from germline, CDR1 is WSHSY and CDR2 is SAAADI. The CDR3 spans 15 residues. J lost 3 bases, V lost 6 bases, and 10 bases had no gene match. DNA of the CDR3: TGCGCCAGCAGGTTAGCAGCGGGAGCCAACTACGAGCAGTACTTC. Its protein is CASRLAAGANYEQYF.

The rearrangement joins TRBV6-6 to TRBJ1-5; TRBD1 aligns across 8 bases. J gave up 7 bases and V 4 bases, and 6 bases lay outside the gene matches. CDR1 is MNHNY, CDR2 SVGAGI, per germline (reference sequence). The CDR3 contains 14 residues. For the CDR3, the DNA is TGTGCCAGCAGTTCACCGGACAGGGTGCAGCCCCAGCATTTT. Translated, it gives CASSSPDRVQPQHF.